Shown below are 19 T cell receptor beta chains from a single sample sequenced in a study of PD-1 blockade in mismatch repair-deficient tumors. The data were produced by immunoSEQ multiplex PCR, yet TCRdb's version contains in-frame clones alone and is incomplete. The sample records about 49,000 clones, around 77% being singletons. The sample in question was PBMCs, obtained before pembrolizumab treatment. Every receptor here comes from an adult with mismatch repair-deficient cancer.

This chain connects TRBV27 to TRBJ2-1; 9 positions match TRBD2. Trimming removed 9 bases from V and 0 bases from J; junction bases left unmatched: 3. The CDR3 is made up of 14 amino acids. Looked up from germline, CDR1 is MNHEY and CDR2 is SMNVEV (reference sequence). Written as DNA, the CDR3 is TGTGCCAGTAGCGGGAGTTTCTCCTACAATGAGCAGTTCTTC. Residues: CASSGSFSYNEQFF.

This clone was seen only once. This chain links TRBV7-6 with TRBJ2-5, with no clear D. The CDR3 is 11 residues long. Germline CDR1 reads SGHVS; CDR2 reads FNYEAQ. V was trimmed by 5 bases and J by 5 bases, leaving 6 bases between them. DNA for the CDR3: TGTGCCAGCAGCGCTGAGGAGACCCAGTACTTC. Translating it yields CASSAEETQYF.

V gene TRBV6-1 combines with J gene TRBJ2-3; the match to TRBD2 covers 13 bases. With 1 base clipped from V and 7 bases from J, the junction kept 11 bases outside the gene matches. This CDR3 has 18 amino acids. Germline CDR1 reads MNHNS; CDR2 reads SASEGT. The CDR3 DNA is TGTGCCAGCAGTGAAGGGGGACTAGCGGGACCCAAGAGATATACGCAGTATTTT. Its protein is CASSEGGLAGPKRYTQYF.

The genes are TRBV7-3 and TRBJ2-7; TRBD2 aligns across 14 bases. The CDR3 runs to 14 residues. In germline, CDR1 is SGHTA, CDR2 FQGTGA. Trimming at V came to 4 bases and at J to 5 bases, leaving 1 base not matched to a gene. The CDR3 nucleotides read TGTGCCAGCAGCTCGGGACTAGCGGGAGACGAGCAGTACTTC. Protein: CASSSGLAGDEQYF.

This clone was seen only a few times. The rearrangement joins TRBV18 to TRBJ1-5, with 10 bases fitting TRBD1. V dropped 3 bases and J dropped 5; count of bases not matched to a gene: 1. The CDR3 is 14 amino acids. Per the germline V gene, CDR1 is KGHSH and CDR2 is LQKENI. This CDR3 is CASSPGTGDQPQHF. DNA for the CDR3: TGTGCCAGCTCACCCGGGACAGGGGATCAGCCCCAGCATTTT.

The V gene is TRBV15, the J gene TRBJ1-5, with TRBD1 matching 9 bases. Germline CDR1 is LNHNV and CDR2 is YYDKDF (reference sequence). The CDR3 length is 13 residues. V dropped 3 bases and J dropped 6; count of bases not matched to a gene: 0. CDR3 residues: CATSRTGGQPQHF. As DNA, the CDR3 is TGTGCCACCAGCAGGACAGGGGGTCAGCCCCAGCATTTT.

The genes are TRBV5-4 and TRBJ2-7; the D gene is possibly TRBD2 (6 bases). V was shortened by 4 bases and J by 6 bases, with 23 bases between the two germline ends. From germline, CDR1 is SGHNT and CDR2 YYREEE (reference sequence). There are 16 residues in the CDR3. The CDR3 DNA is TGTGCCAGCAGCAGGGGTTCTAGCGCTAGCAATTCCGAGCAGTACTTC. Protein: CASSRGSSASNSEQYF.

As regards this clone: Additional DNA sequences in this sample encode the identical CDR3. This chain uses TRBV29-1 with TRBJ1-1; 7 nucleotides agree with TRBD1. This CDR3 comprises 13 residues. CDR1 and CDR2 (germline): SQVTM, ANQGSEA. V trimming: 6 bases; J trimming: 1 base; junction bases outside the gene matches: 5. CDR3 DNA: TGCAGCGTCGTCCGGGACAGGAACACTGAAGCTTTCTTT. It yields the protein CSVVRDRNTEAFF. Variable domain in full (rest from reference TRBV29-1 and TRBJ1-1): SAVISQKPSRDICQRGTSLTIQCQVDSQVTMMFWYRQQPGQSLTLIATANQGSEATYESGFVIDKFPISRPNLTFSTLTVSNMSPEDSSIYLCSVVRDRNTEAFFGQGTRLTVV.

This clone has a handful of counts. The chain employs TRBV9 and TRBJ2-2, with 7 bases that match TRBD1. The CDR3 sequence is 15 residues long. V was clipped by 5 bases and J by 2 bases; unmatched bases: 6. Looked up from germline, CDR1 is SGDLS and CDR2 is YYNGEE. The CDR3 bases are TGTGCCAGCAGTGGGAGACAGGGTAACACCGGGGAGCTGTTTTTT. It specifies CASSGRQGNTGELFF. The full variable domain, rest sourced from reference TRBV9 and TRBJ2-2, is DSGVTQTPKHLITATGQRVTLRCSPRSGDLSVYWYQQSLDQGLQFLIQYYNGEERAKGNILERFSAQQFPDLHSELNLSSLELGDSALYFCASSGRQGNTGELFFGEGSRLTVL.

This clone was detected only a few times. This chain connects TRBV9 to TRBJ2-1; D is possibly TRBD2 (6 bases). CDR3 length: 15 residues. Germline lookup yields CDR1 SGDLS and CDR2 YYNGEE. Trimming shortened V by 0 bases and J by 7 bases, and 14 bases separated the two germline ends. CDR3: CASSVDGSMGNEQFF. DNA of the CDR3: TGTGCCAGCAGCGTAGACGGGAGTATGGGAAATGAGCAGTTCTTC. Combining the CDR3 with reference TRBV9 and TRBJ2-1 gives the whole variable domain DSGVTQTPKHLITATGQRVTLRCSPRSGDLSVYWYQQSLDQGLQFLIQYYNGEERAKGNILERFSAQQFPDLHSELNLSSLELGDSALYFCASSVDGSMGNEQFFGPGTRLTVL.

This clone was seen more than once but under ten times. The chain has TRBV20-1 and TRBJ1-1; D is perhaps TRBD1 (5 bases). Germline V gene lookup returns CDR1 DFQATT and CDR2 SNEGSKA (reference sequence). The CDR3 runs 10 residues. Trimming pared 2 bases from V and 12 bases from J, leaving 10 bases between. CDR3 coding DNA: TGCAGTGCTAGATTCCAGGGAACTTTCTTT. Protein sequence: CSARFQGTFF.

The CDR3: CASSYLMDSYEQYF. The CDR3 DNA reads TGTGCCAGCAGTTACCTAATGGACTCCTACGAGCAGTACTTC. V and J are TRBV6-6 and TRBJ2-7; the D is unclear. This CDR3 region has 14 residues. Trimming took off 2 bases at V and 0 bases at J, with 8 bases between the two ends. Germline V gives CDR1 MNHNY, CDR2 SVGAGI (reference sequence).

The chain recombines TRBV5-6 with TRBJ1-3; D is uncertain. Germline CDR1 is SGHDT and CDR2 is YYEEEE. The CDR3 spans 12 residues. Trimming took off 2 bases at V and 5 bases at J, with 5 bases between the two ends. The CDR3 here is CASSLGRNTIYF. CDR3 coding DNA: TGTGCCAGCAGCTTAGGTCGAAACACCATATATTTT.

V gene TRBV10-3 combines with J gene TRBJ2-6; D is undetermined. The CDR3 length is 14 residues. V was clipped by 7 bases and J by 2 bases, with 9 bases between them. The germline V gene encodes CDR1 ENHRY and CDR2 SYGVKD. CDR3 in DNA: TGTGCCATCACTTCGGGTGCTGGGGCCAACGTCCTGACTTTC. It yields the protein CAITSGAGANVLTF.

This rearrangement joins TRBV2 to TRBJ1-5, with 10 bases identical to TRBD1. The V segment lost 6 bases and the J segment 5 bases; nucleotides outside the gene matches: 1. Per the germline V gene, CDR1 is SNHLY and CDR2 is FYNNEI. This CDR3 comprises 13 residues. The CDR3 is CASRGTGDQPQHF. The CDR3 DNA is TGTGCCAGCAGAGGGACAGGGGATCAGCCCCAGCATTTT. Full variable domain (rest looked up from reference TRBV2 and TRBJ1-5): EPEVTQTPSHQVTQMGQEVILRCVPISNHLYFYWYRQILGQKVEFLVSFYNNEISEKSEIFDDQFSVERPDGSNFTLKIRSTKLEDSAMYFCASRGTGDQPQHFGDGTRLSIL.

The chain couples TRBV6-5 to TRBJ2-7, with 8 bases fitting TRBD1. With V trimmed by 6 bases and J by 0 bases, 7 bases remained unmatched. CDR3 size: 15 residues. Germline V gives CDR1 MNHEY, CDR2 SVGAGI. CDR3 DNA: TGTGCCAGCAGAAAAACAGGGGGAGGCTCCTACGAGCAGTACTTC. Its protein product is CASRKTGGGSYEQYF.

The table lists this clone with a few counts. V usage is TRBV19 and J usage is TRBJ2-5; TRBD2 aligns across 9 bases. V shed 3 bases, J shed 5 bases, and the junction held 7 bases outside the gene matches. CDR1 and CDR2 (germline): LNHDA, SQIVND (reference sequence). CDR3 length equals 15 residues. CDR3 sequence (DNA): TGTGCCAGTAGTATCTTAGCGGGAGTGCGGGAGACCCAGTACTTC. Translated, it gives CASSILAGVRETQYF. Complete variable domain (other parts from reference TRBV19 and TRBJ2-5): DGGITQSPKYLFRKEGQNVTLSCEQNLNHDAMYWYRQDPGQGLRLIYYSQIVNDFQKGDIAEGYSVSREKKESFPLTVTSAQKNPTAFYLCASSILAGVRETQYFGPGTRLLVL.

The genes are TRBV7-2 and TRBJ2-1; D is perhaps TRBD1 (5 bases). The CDR3 contains 11 residues. Per the germline V gene, CDR1 is SGHTA and CDR2 is FQGNSA. V was clipped by 7 bases and J by 9 bases, with 10 bases between them. CDR3 amino acids: CASTPGLEQFF. Written as DNA, the CDR3 is TGTGCCAGCACGCCAGGGCTTGAGCAGTTCTTC.

There are a few counts of this clone. This sequence joins TRBV7-9 and TRBJ1-2; possibly TRBD1 for D (6 bases). CDR3 size: 13 residues. The V end was cut by 0 bases, the J end by 5 bases, with 7 bases between. In germline, CDR1 is SEHNR, CDR2 FQNEAQ (reference sequence). In DNA, the CDR3 is TGTGCCAGCAGCTTAGCAGGGGGGTATGGCTACACCTTC. Translated: CASSLAGGYGYTF.